This record looks at one TCR beta chain sequence and its context. PCR amplification relied on 60 Vbeta primers (plus 13 Jbeta primers). Measured with immunoSEQ multiplex PCR; TCRdb has only the in-frame clones, and not every one. The sample shows under 200,000 clones, about 70% of them seen only once. These data originate in a study of cytomegalovirus exposure and HLA in healthy donors. Looked up from germline, CDR1 is SGDLS and CDR2 is YYNGEE. The CDR3 runs 15 residues. The V and J ends lost 4 bases and 3 bases, in that order; junction bases with no gene match: 6. This receptor was identified in a woman in her forties in good health and CMV-seropositive. Sequencing was done on a sample of PBMCs. The rearrangement uses TRBV9 and TRBJ2-3, with 9 positions matching TRBD2. Here the CDR3 reads CASSSAGGVTDTQYF. CDR3 sequence (DNA): TGTGCCAGCAGCTCAGCGGGGGGAGTAACAGATACGCAGTATTTT.